This TCR beta chain was captured in a study of blood T cell repertoires in COVID-19. Study-level background: Collection of acute and convalescent COVID-19 samples took place in the United States, Italy and Spain. PBMCs, B-cell-depleted T cells, or T cells provided the cDNA or gDNA that made up the material.

Germline-derived CDR1 and CDR2 are WNHNN and SYGVQD (reference sequence). There are 15 residues in the CDR3. The J segment lost 3 bases and the V segment lost 5 bases, leaving 4 bases of the junction unmatched. TCRdb's table, derived via immunoSEQ multiplex PCR, lists solely in-frame clones and lacks some. The table has about 74,000 clones, about nine tenths seen once. This chain joins TRBV10-1 and TRBJ2-5, with 12 bases identical to TRBD2. Sequencing was performed on peripheral blood. The sequence was obtained from a woman of 80 years or more with active or convalescent COVID-19. CDR3 protein: CASSLRLAGEETQYF. CDR3 nucleotides: TGCGCCAGCAGTCTCCGACTAGCGGGGGAAGAGACCCAGTACTTC.